Reported below is one T cell receptor (beta chain). This sample was included in a study of blood T cell repertoires in COVID-19. Study-wide background: The United States, Italy and Spain were the sources of the acute and convalescent COVID-19 samples. Sources were T cells, B-cell-depleted T cells, or PBMCs; the material itself was cDNA or gDNA.

Trimming pared 7 bases from V and 8 bases from J, leaving 20 bases between. Per germline, CDR1 SNHLY and CDR2 FYNNEI. The CDR3 has 15 residues. In the authors' methods: Reference gene primers were amplified, and this amplification served to estimate nucleated cell counts. Measured with immunoSEQ multiplex PCR; TCRdb has only the in-frame clones, and not every one. The D gene and trimming were derived from the DNA, and the V and J assignments and clone size from that table. This table holds around 160,000 clones, roughly 90% found once. The V call is TRBV2, the J call TRBJ1-4, with D uncertain. Sample: peripheral blood. This receptor was identified in a man in his sixties with acute or convalescent COVID-19. The CDR3 region is CASIPSTIEREKLFF. CDR3 coding DNA: TGTGCCAGCATTCCATCCACAATAGAGCGGGAAAAACTGTTTTTT.